This T cell receptor beta chain comes out of a study of monozygotic twins with inflammatory bowel disease. Findings and caveats of the study: Differing immunosuppressive treatments may have added variability to patient repertoires. Among the T cells, different subtypes could not be distinguished.

The germline V gene encodes CDR1 SGHAT and CDR2 FQNNGV. This CDR3 comprises 19 residues. Eight separate reactions per sample served to make cDNA. With the 5' RACE reads reprocessed, TCRdb shows one record per CDR3 protein and no DNA. The sample holds about 140,000 distinct CDR3 sequences. Comment on this clonotype: Its specificity is unknown.

The TCR sequence derives from a human donor with ulcerative colitis or Crohn's disease, or a healthy co-twin of an affected twin (not recorded which). What was sequenced was blood. The chain links TRBV11-2 to TRBJ2-3; TCRdb's D gene call, TRBD2, goes unchecked for lack of DNA. The CDR3 is CASSLEGLAGVGSTDTQYF.